This T cell receptor (beta chain) was identified during a study of identifying expanded T cells in peripheral blood. The V segment lost 6 bases and the J segment 2 bases; nucleotides outside the gene matches: 6. CDR1 and CDR2 from the germline V gene are MNHEY and SVGAGI. This CDR3 has 14 residues. TCRdb keeps only in-frame clones here, not all; method: immunoSEQ multiplex PCR. The repertoire holds roughly 100,000 clones, with 87% as singletons. Sequencing was carried out using blood. The rearrangement links TRBV6-5 to TRBJ2-7; TRBD1 agrees at 8 bases. This sequence originates from a person aged 18 to 70 in good health. The CDR3 spells CASSLRDRTYEQYF. The CDR3 DNA sequence: TGTGCCAGCAGCCTCCGGGACAGGACCTACGAGCAGTACTTC.